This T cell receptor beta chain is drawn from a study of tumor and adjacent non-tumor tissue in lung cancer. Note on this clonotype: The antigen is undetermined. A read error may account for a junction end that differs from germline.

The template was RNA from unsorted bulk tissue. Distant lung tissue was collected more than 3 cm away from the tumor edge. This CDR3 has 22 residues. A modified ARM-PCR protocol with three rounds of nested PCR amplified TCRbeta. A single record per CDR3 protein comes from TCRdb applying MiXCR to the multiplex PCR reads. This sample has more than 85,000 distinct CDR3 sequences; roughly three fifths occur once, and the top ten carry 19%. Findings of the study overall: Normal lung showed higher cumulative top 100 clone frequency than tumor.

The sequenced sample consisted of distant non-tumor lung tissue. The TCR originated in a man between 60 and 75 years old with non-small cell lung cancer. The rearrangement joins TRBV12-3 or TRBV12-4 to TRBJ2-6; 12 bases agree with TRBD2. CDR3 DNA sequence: TGTGCCAGCAGCCCCTCCCCGGGACTAGCGGGTCTCCCCTGCTCTGGGGCCAACGTCCTGACCTTC. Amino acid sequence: CASSPSPGLAGLPCSGANVLTF.